The rows below give T cell receptor beta chains drawn from one sample of a study of T cell changes during pregnancy in multiple sclerosis. The table came from immunoSEQ multiplex PCR; TCRdb's copy has only in-frame clones and leaves some out. The data show some 48,000 clones, around 96% seen once. Sequencing was performed on peripheral blood, taken in the second trimester of pregnancy. Source of these receptors: a female donor with multiple sclerosis, enrolled in a pregnancy study. Both conserved end residues are part of each CDR3. A D gene is named only where the DNA matches it firmly. Expanded clones are given a class, and other clones once, few, many or no size at all.

clone_size	d_call	v_call	j_call	cdr3_nt	cdr3_aa
.	.	TRBV19	TRBJ1-6	TGTGCCAGTACCAACAGGCTTGGAGGGAATTCACCCCTCCACTTT	CASTNRLGGNSPLHF
.	TRBD1	TRBV5-1	TRBJ2-7	TGCGCCAGCAGCTTACTATGGGACAGGGGACGCTACGAGCAGTACTTC	CASSLLWDRGRYEQYF
.	TRBD1	TRBV6-5	TRBJ2-5	TGTGCCAGCAGTAGACAGGGGGCGGCAGGAGAGACCCAGTACTTC	CASSRQGAAGETQYF
.	TRBD1	TRBV14	TRBJ1-2	TGTGCCAGCAGCCAAGCCTCTAGGTCCGGGACAGGATCCTATGGCTACACCTTC	CASSQASRSGTGSYGYTF
.	TRBD2	TRBV7-3	TRBJ2-7	TGTGCCAGCAGCCCCAGACTAGCGGGCGGGGAGCAGTACTTC	CASSPRLAGGEQYF
.	TRBD1	TRBV28	TRBJ1-2	TGTGCCAGCAGCTTACTTCCGGGACAGGGTTCTAACTATGGCTACACCTTC	CASSLLPGQGSNYGYTF
once	TRBD2	TRBV6-5	TRBJ2-5	TGTGCCAGCGCAAAACTAGCGGGGGGGATAGAGACCCAGTACTTC	CASAKLAGGIETQYF
.	.	TRBV2	TRBJ2-1	TGTGCCAGCTCGGACAGTTCCTACAATGAGCAGTTCTTC	CASSDSSYNEQFF
.	TRBD2	TRBV5-1	TRBJ2-2	TGCGCCAGCAGCTTGGCCCCCGCCGGGACTAGAGGCACCGGGGAGCTGTTTTTT	CASSLAPAGTRGTGELFF
.	.	TRBV7-9	TRBJ1-4	TGTGCCAGCAGCCAAGGCAACCCCCTCTCCCCCGGGAGCGAAAAACTGTTTTTT	CASSQGNPLSPGSEKLFF
.	.	TRBV11-2	TRBJ2-3	TGTGCCAGCAGCTTAGATGGCGATACGCAGTATTTT	CASSLDGDTQYF